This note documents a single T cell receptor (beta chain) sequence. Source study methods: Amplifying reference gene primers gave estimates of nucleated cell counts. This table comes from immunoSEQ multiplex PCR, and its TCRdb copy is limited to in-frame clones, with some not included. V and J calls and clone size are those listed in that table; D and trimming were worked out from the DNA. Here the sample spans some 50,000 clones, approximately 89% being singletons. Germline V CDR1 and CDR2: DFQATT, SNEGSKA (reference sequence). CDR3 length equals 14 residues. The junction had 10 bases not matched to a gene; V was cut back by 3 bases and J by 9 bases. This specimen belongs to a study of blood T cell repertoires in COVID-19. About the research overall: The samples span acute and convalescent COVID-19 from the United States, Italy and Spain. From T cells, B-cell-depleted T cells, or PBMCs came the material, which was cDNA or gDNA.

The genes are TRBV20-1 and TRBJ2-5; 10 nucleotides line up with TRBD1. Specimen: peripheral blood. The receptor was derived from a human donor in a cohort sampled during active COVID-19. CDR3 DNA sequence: TGCAGTGCTAGTATGAGGACAGGGGGGGGTCCCCAGTACTTC. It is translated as CSASMRTGGGPQYF.